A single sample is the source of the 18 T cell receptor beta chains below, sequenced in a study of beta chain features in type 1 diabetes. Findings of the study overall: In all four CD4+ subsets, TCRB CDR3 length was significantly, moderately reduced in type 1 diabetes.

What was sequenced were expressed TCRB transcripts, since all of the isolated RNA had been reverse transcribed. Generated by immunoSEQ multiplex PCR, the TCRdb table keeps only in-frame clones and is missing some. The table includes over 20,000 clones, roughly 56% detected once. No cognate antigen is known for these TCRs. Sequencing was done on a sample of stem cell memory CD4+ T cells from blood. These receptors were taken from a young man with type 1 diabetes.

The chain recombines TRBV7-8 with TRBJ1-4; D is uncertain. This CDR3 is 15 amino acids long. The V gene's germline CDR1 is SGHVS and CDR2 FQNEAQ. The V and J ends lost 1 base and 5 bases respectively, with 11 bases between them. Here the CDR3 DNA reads TGTGCCAGCAGCTTAGGAGGTTTTCTGAATGAAAAACTGTTTTTT. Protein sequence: CASSLGGFLNEKLFF.

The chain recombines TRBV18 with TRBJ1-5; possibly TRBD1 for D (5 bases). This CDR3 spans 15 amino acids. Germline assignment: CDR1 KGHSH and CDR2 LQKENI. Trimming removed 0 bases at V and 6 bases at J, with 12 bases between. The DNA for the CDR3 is TGTGCCAGCTCACCACCGGGAGGGGACGGTCAGCCCCAGCATTTT. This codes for CASSPPGGDGQPQHF. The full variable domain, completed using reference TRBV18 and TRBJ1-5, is NAGVMQNPRHLVRRRGQEARLRCSPMKGHSHVYWYRQLPEEGLKFMVYLQKENIIDESGMPKERFSAEFPKEGPSILRIQQVVRGDSAAYFCASSPPGGDGQPQHFGDGTRLSIL.

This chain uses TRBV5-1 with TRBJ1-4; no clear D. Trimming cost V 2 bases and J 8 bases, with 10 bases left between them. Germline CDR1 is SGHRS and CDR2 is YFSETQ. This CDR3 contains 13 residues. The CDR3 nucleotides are TGCGCCAGCAGCTTCGGGGTGGGGGAAAAACTGTTTTTT. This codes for CASSFGVGEKLFF.

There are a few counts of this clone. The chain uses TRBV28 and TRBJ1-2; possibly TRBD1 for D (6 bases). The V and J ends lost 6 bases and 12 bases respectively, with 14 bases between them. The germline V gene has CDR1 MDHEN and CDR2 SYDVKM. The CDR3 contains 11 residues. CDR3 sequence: CASRTTGRNTF. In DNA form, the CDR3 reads TGTGCCAGCAGGACTACAGGGCGGAACACCTTC.

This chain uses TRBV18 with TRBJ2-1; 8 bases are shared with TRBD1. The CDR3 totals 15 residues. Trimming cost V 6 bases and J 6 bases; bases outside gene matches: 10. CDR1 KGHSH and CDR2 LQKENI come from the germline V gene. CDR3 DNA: TGTGCCAGCTCCTCAGACAGGGGCATAGGCAATGAGCAGTTCTTC. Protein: CASSSDRGIGNEQFF.

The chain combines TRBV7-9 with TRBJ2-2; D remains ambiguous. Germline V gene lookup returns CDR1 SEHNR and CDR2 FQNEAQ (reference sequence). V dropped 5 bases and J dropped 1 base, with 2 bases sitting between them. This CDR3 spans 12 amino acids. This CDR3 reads CASSLNTGELFF. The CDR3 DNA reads TGTGCCAGCAGCCTGAACACCGGGGAGCTGTTTTTT.

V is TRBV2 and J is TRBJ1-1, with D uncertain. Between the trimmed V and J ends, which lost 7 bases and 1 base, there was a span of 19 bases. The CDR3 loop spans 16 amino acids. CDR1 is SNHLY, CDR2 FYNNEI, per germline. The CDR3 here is CASTREQPGANTEAFF. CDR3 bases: TGTGCCAGCACTCGTGAACAGCCAGGCGCGAACACTGAAGCTTTCTTT.

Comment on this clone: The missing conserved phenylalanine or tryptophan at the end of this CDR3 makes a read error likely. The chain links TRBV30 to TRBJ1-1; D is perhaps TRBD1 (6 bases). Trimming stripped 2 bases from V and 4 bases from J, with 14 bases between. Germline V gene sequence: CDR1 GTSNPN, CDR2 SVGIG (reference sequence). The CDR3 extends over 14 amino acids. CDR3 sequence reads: CAWSRTGFGTEAFS. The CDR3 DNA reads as TGTGCCTGGAGTAGAACAGGGTTCGGCACTGAAGCTTTCTCT.

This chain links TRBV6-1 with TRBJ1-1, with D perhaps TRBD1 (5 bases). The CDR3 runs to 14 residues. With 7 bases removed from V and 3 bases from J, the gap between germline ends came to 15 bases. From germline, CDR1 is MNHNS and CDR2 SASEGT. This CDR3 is CASTTGWGDTEAFF. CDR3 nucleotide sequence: TGTGCCAGCACGACGGGGTGGGGGGACACTGAAGCTTTCTTT.

In nucleotides, the CDR3 is TGTGCCAGCAGCTCCCTCGGTGCAGGGCGAGGCTACACCTTC. It is translated as CASSSLGAGRGYTF. The chain is built from TRBV7-2 and TRBJ1-2; a possible D gene is TRBD1 (5 bases). The CDR3 runs 14 residues. V was trimmed by 4 bases and J by 8 bases, leaving 17 bases between them. The germline CDR1 and CDR2 sequences are SGHTA and FQGNSA.

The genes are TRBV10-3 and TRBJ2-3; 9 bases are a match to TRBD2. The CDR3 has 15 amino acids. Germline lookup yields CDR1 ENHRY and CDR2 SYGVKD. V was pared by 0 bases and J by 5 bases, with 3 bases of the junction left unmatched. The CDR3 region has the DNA TGTGCCATCAGTGAGTCACGAGCGGGAGGAGATACGCAGTATTTT. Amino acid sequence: CAISESRAGGDTQYF.

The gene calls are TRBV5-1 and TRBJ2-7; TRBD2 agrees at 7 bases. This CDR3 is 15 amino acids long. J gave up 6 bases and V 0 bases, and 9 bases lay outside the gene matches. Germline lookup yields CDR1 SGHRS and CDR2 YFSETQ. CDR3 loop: CASSLAGGGLFEQYF. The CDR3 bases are TGCGCCAGCAGCTTGGCCGGGGGAGGGCTATTCGAGCAGTACTTC.

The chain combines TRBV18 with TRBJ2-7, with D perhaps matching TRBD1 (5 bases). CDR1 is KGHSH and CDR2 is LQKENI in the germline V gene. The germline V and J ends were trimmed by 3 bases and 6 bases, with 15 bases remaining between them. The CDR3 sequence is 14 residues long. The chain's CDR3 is CASSPTSRAPEQYF. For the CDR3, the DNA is TGTGCCAGCTCACCGACGTCCAGGGCCCCCGAGCAGTACTTC.

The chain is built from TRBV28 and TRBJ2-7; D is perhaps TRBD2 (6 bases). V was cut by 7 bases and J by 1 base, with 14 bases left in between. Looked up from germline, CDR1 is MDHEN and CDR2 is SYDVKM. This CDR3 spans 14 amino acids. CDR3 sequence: CASTNMGLSYEQYF. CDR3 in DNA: TGTGCCAGCACGAATATGGGACTTTCCTACGAGCAGTACTTC.

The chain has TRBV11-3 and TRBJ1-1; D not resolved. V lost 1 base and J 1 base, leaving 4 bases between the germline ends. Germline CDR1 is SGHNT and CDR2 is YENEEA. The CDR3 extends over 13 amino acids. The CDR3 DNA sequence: TGTGCCAGCAGCTTAGCGTGGAACACTGAAGCTTTCTTT. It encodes CASSLAWNTEAFF.

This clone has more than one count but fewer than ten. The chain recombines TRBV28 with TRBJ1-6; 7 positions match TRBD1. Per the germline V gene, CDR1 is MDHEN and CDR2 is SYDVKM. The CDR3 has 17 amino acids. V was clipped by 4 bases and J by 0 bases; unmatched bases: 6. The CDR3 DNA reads TGTGCCAGCAGTTCCCTGGACAGGAGCTCCTATAATTCACCCCTCCACTTT. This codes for CASSSLDRSSYNSPLHF.

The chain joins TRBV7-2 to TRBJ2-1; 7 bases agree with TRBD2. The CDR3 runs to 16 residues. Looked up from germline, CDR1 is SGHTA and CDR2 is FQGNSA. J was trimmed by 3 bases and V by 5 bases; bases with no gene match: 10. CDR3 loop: CASSLQVWGGYNEQFF. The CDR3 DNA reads TGTGCCAGCAGCCTACAGGTCTGGGGGGGCTACAATGAGCAGTTCTTC.

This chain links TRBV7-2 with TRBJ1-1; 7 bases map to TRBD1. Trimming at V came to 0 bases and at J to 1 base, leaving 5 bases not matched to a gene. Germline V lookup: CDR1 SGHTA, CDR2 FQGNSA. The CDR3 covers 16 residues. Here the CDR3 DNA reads TGTGCCAGCAGCTTAGCATTTCAGGGGGGGAACACTGAAGCTTTCTTT. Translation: CASSLAFQGGNTEAFF.